What follows describes a single T cell receptor beta chain. Its antigen is unknown. This sample is part of a study of OX40 agonist ivuxolimab in advanced cancers. Turning to the study itself: Dose-escalation patients were diagnosed with hepatocellular carcinoma, melanoma, renal cell cancer or head and neck cancer. Findings of the study overall: There were also nonresponders showing low normalized T-cell clonal expansion. The specificity for antigen of the expanded peripheral T cells was not determined.

Assay used: immunoSEQ multiplex PCR; TCRdb lists only in-frame clones, some missing. The sample has some 28,000 clones, roughly 86% seen once. The CDR3 totals 16 residues. Trimming at V came to 3 bases and at J to 3 bases, leaving 4 bases not matched to a gene. Germline V gives CDR1 LNHDA, CDR2 SQIVND (reference sequence). The receptor's source is an adult with an advanced solid tumor such as melanoma, head and neck, liver or kidney cancer. The sample consisted of CD4+ or CD8+ T cells sorted from blood, taken in a trial of the OX40 agonist ivuxolimab. The rearrangement joins TRBV19 to TRBJ1-5; 11 bases line up with TRBD1. CDR3 sequence (DNA): TGTGCCAGTAGTATTGGGGACAGGGGGGTCAATCAGCCCCAGCATTTT. It translates to CASSIGDRGVNQPQHF.